The 32 T cell receptor beta chains below come from one sample, sequenced in a study of blood T cell repertoires in COVID-19. The repertoire was sequenced with immunoSEQ multiplex PCR; TCRdb's copy has only in-frame clones and lacks some. The repertoire consists of over 110,000 clones, with about 91% occurring once and the leading ten covering 25% to 30%. The sample taken for sequencing was peripheral blood. The source of these receptors is a human donor in a cohort sampled during active COVID-19.

V and J are TRBV30 and TRBJ1-1; D not resolved. This CDR3 spans 13 amino acids. V was cut by 3 bases and J by 4 bases, with 12 bases left in between. CDR1 GTSNPN and CDR2 SVGIG come from the germline V gene (reference sequence). Here the CDR3 reads CAWRRALGTEAFF. The CDR3 nucleotides are TGTGCCTGGAGGCGGGCCCTGGGCACTGAAGCTTTCTTT.

V gene TRBV15 combines with J gene TRBJ1-4; 7 nucleotides agree with TRBD1. The junction had 1 base not matched to a gene; V was cut back by 1 base and J by 2 bases. The germline V gene encodes CDR1 LNHNV and CDR2 YYDKDF (reference sequence). The CDR3 sequence is 15 residues long. DNA for the CDR3: TGTGCCACCAGCAGAGGAGGGGGCACTAATGAAAAACTGTTTTTT. It codes for CATSRGGGTNEKLFF.

V is TRBV7-9 and J is TRBJ1-3; D gene uncertain. The CDR3 consists of 16 residues. With 5 bases removed from V and 0 bases from J, the gap between germline ends came to 14 bases. The germline V gene encodes CDR1 SEHNR and CDR2 FQNEAQ (reference sequence). CDR3 protein: CASSGEGGNSGNTIYF. Written as DNA, the CDR3 is TGTGCCAGCAGCGGGGAGGGCGGCAACTCTGGAAACACCATATATTTT.

This chain joins TRBV3-1 (or the pseudogene TRBV3-2) and TRBJ1-2, with TRBD1 matching over 11 bases. Trimming removed 4 bases from V and 6 bases from J; junction bases left unmatched: 4. Germline CDR1 and CDR2: LGHDT and YNNKEL (reference sequence). The CDR3 sequence is 14 residues long. CDR3 coding DNA: TGTGCCAGCAGCCGTGGACAGGGGGCGAATGGCTACACCTTC. The encoded protein is CASSRGQGANGYTF.

The chain is built from TRBV30 and TRBJ2-7, with D possibly being TRBD2 (6 bases). V was shortened by 4 bases and J by 4 bases, with 17 bases between the two germline ends. The CDR3 totals 14 residues. Germline CDR1 is GTSNPN and CDR2 is SVGIG (reference sequence). Written as DNA, the CDR3 is TGTGCCTGGACCATAGGAGGGTTTTCGTACGAGCAGTACTTC. Protein product: CAWTIGGFSYEQYF.

The chain carries TRBV30 and TRBJ1-1, with 8 bases aligning to TRBD1. Germline CDR1 GTSNPN, CDR2 SVGIG (reference sequence). The CDR3 extends over 12 amino acids. V shed 8 bases, J shed 5 bases, and the junction held 7 bases outside the gene matches. The CDR3 nucleotides are TGTGCCAGCCACAGGGGGAGGACTGAAGCTTTCTTT. Encoded protein: CASHRGRTEAFF.

The DNA of the CDR3 is TGTGCCAGCAGCTCCCGGGACAGGGCCATAGACAACTATGGCTACACCTTC. Translated: CASSSRDRAIDNYGYTF. The V and J genes are TRBV7-6 and TRBJ1-2; TRBD1 matches 9 bases. CDR1 SGHVS and CDR2 FNYEAQ come from the germline V gene. V gave up 4 bases and J gave up 2 bases; unmatched junction bases: 11. The CDR3 runs 17 residues.

This chain joins TRBV12-3 or TRBV12-4 and TRBJ1-1; TRBD1 might be the D (6 bases). The CDR3 has 12 residues. V was trimmed by 4 bases and J by 5 bases, leaving 8 bases between them. CDR3: CASSWTATEAFF. The DNA for the CDR3 is TGTGCCAGCAGTTGGACAGCAACTGAAGCTTTCTTT.

This clone was seen just once. The chain recombines TRBV11-2 with TRBJ2-7, with D possibly being TRBD2 (5 bases). V lost 5 bases, J lost 2 bases, and 13 bases lay in between. The CDR3 is 14 amino acids. Looked up from germline, CDR1 is SGHAT and CDR2 is FQNNGV. CDR3: CASSPHAGPYEQYF. For the CDR3, the DNA is TGTGCCAGCAGCCCCCACGCGGGTCCCTACGAGCAGTACTTC.

The J gene is TRBJ2-7, the V gene TRBV7-9, with TRBD1 identical over 8 bases. The trim removed 1 base at V and 7 bases at J, leaving 6 bases unmatched. Per the germline V gene, CDR1 is SEHNR and CDR2 is FQNEAQ (reference sequence). The CDR3 is made up of 14 amino acids. This CDR3 reads CASSLGRGLGEQYF. Written as DNA, the CDR3 is TGTGCCAGCAGCTTAGGCAGGGGGCTCGGGGAGCAGTACTTC.

The genes are TRBV6-5 and TRBJ2-2; 7 bases align to TRBD2. The germline V gene encodes CDR1 MNHEY and CDR2 SVGAGI. V shed 8 bases and J 7 bases; nucleotides not matched to a gene: 1. CDR3 size: 11 residues. CDR3 in DNA: TGTGCCAGCGGGGGGGTCGGGGAGCTGTTTTTT. This sequence encodes CASGGVGELFF.

There are many counts of this clone. The V and J genes are TRBV4-3 and TRBJ2-7; the match to TRBD1 covers 11 bases. The CDR3 totals 15 residues. V shed 0 bases and J 3 bases; nucleotides not matched to a gene: 1. CDR1 LGHNA and CDR2 YSLEER come from the germline V gene. The CDR3: CASSQEGTGGYEQYF. As DNA, the CDR3 is TGCGCCAGCAGCCAAGAGGGGACAGGGGGCTACGAGCAGTACTTC.

The rearrangement links TRBV3-1 (or the pseudogene TRBV3-2) to TRBJ1-1; D is perhaps TRBD1 (5 bases). Germline-derived CDR1 and CDR2 are LGHDT and YNNKEL (reference sequence). Trimming removed 3 bases from V and 0 bases from J, with 14 bases in between. The CDR3 sequence is 16 residues long. The CDR3 spells CASSQSKDRLNTEAFF. CDR3 nucleotide sequence: TGTGCCAGCAGCCAGTCGAAAGACAGACTGAACACTGAAGCTTTCTTT.

J is TRBJ1-4 and V is TRBV2; tentatively, D is TRBD1 (5 bases). The CDR3 length is 14 residues. V was trimmed by 4 bases and J by 6 bases, leaving 12 bases between them. Germline V lookup: CDR1 SNHLY, CDR2 FYNNEI. The CDR3 coding sequence is TGTGCCAGCAGTGTGCGTCAGGGATATGAAAAACTGTTTTTT. Translation: CASSVRQGYEKLFF. Filled out from reference TRBV2 and TRBJ1-4, the complete variable domain reads EPEVTQTPSHQVTQMGQEVILRCVPISNHLYFYWYRQILGQKVEFLVSFYNNEISEKSEIFDDQFSVERPDGSNFTLKIRSTKLEDSAMYFCASSVRQGYEKLFFGSGTQLSVL.

The V and J genes are TRBV7-6 and TRBJ2-1; TRBD2 matches 9 bases. CDR1 SGHVS and CDR2 FNYEAQ come from the germline V gene. V trimming: 5 bases; J trimming: 4 bases; junction bases outside the gene matches: 12. CDR3 length equals 17 residues. CDR3 bases: TGTGCCAGCAGCACGAAACCCGGGACTAGCAAATACAATGAGCAGTTCTTC. Translated, it gives CASSTKPGTSKYNEQFF.

This clone has just one count. This chain uses TRBV4-1 with TRBJ1-2; 10 bases align to TRBD1. Germline lookup yields CDR1 MGHRA and CDR2 YSYEKL. This CDR3 contains 16 residues. Trimming took 2 bases from V and 4 from J; bases not matched to a gene: 7. The CDR3 region is CASSQPRDRGFYGYTF. CDR3 bases: TGCGCCAGCAGCCAACCCCGGGACAGGGGCTTCTATGGCTACACCTTC.

About this clone itself: At one of its ends the junction is not consistent with the germline gene, which may arise from a read error. The J gene is TRBJ2-7, the V gene TRBV10-2, with a tentative D call TRBD1 (6 bases). The CDR3 loop spans 16 amino acids. Germline V gives CDR1 WSHSY, CDR2 SAAADI. The CDR3 spells CASSESKGVRGLELNF. DNA for the CDR3: TGCGCCAGCAGTGAGTCGAAGGGAGTCAGGGGCCTCGAATTGAACTTC.

This chain uses TRBV11-1 with TRBJ1-4; D is ambiguous. V was trimmed by 0 bases and J by 7 bases, leaving 15 bases between them. Per the germline V gene, CDR1 is SGHAT and CDR2 is FQDESV (reference sequence). The CDR3 consists of 16 residues. The CDR3 protein is CASSLASTTTGEKLFF. DNA of the CDR3: TGTGCCAGCAGCTTAGCCTCGACTACTACGGGTGAAAAACTGTTTTTT.

In nucleotides, the CDR3 is TGTGCCAGCAGCGTATCCCCCTCCCCCCTTGGTCCTAGGCTGTTTTTT. This gives the protein CASSVSPSPLGPRLFF. The chain couples TRBV9 to TRBJ2-2; D remains ambiguous. V was shortened by 1 base and J by 13 bases, with 23 bases between the two germline ends. From germline, CDR1 is SGDLS and CDR2 YYNGEE. The CDR3 length is 16 residues.

This chain joins TRBV2 and TRBJ1-5, with 10 bases lining up with TRBD1. CDR1 SNHLY and CDR2 FYNNEI come from the germline V gene. With 8 bases clipped from V and 2 bases from J, the junction kept 6 bases outside the gene matches. The CDR3 consists of 15 residues. Here the CDR3 reads CASSAGTGGNQPQHF. The CDR3 bases are TGTGCCAGCTCTGCCGGGACAGGGGGCAATCAGCCCCAGCATTTT.

Comments on this clone: A junction boundary mismatches the germline segment, possibly from a read error. The chain has TRBV9 and TRBJ2-1; 8 positions match TRBD1. The CDR3 extends over 15 amino acids. The V gene's germline CDR1 is SGDLS and CDR2 YYNGEE. The CDR3 coding sequence is TGTGCCAGCAGCGTAGGAAGGACAGGGTACAGTGAGCAGTTCTTC. This encodes CASSVGRTGYSEQFF.

V is TRBV18 and J is TRBJ1-5, with TRBD1 matching 8 bases. Germline V CDR1 and CDR2: KGHSH, LQKENI. Trimming took 2 bases from V and 7 from J; bases not matched to a gene: 7. CDR3 length equals 15 residues. CDR3 bases: TGTGCCAGCTCACCAGGGCAGGGGGCTACACAGCCCCAGCATTTT. Translation: CASSPGQGATQPQHF.

The rearrangement links TRBV7-9 to TRBJ2-7; D remains unclear. In germline, CDR1 is SEHNR, CDR2 FQNEAQ (reference sequence). The CDR3 extends over 15 amino acids. V lost 5 bases and J lost 5, with 19 bases in between. The CDR3, as DNA: TGTGCCAGCAGCCCACCGGGTCCGCGAGAGGACGAGCAGTACTTC. Translation: CASSPPGPREDEQYF.

V usage is TRBV6-5 and J usage is TRBJ1-6; 7 positions agree with TRBD1. Germline CDR1 is MNHEY and CDR2 is SVGAGI. The CDR3 runs to 14 residues. The ends lost 8 bases at V and 5 bases at J; junction bases unmatched: 6. The CDR3 here is CASRNGQDNSPLHF. The CDR3 DNA reads as TGTGCCAGCCGCAACGGACAGGATAATTCACCCCTCCACTTT.

The CDR3 here is CASSIIWGTGVPNTEAFF. DNA for the CDR3: TGTGCCAGTAGTATAATTTGGGGGACAGGCGTACCGAACACTGAAGCTTTCTTT. The gene calls are TRBV19 and TRBJ1-1; 8 positions agree with TRBD1. The trim removed 2 bases at V and 1 base at J, leaving 12 bases unmatched. This CDR3 is built from 18 residues. CDR1 is LNHDA, CDR2 SQIVND, per germline (reference sequence).

The CDR3 sequence: CASSLWAPTGNNSPLHF. CDR3 coding DNA: TGTGCCAGCAGCTTGTGGGCCCCGACAGGGAATAATTCACCCCTCCACTTT. V is TRBV7-3 and J is TRBJ1-6; the match to TRBD1 covers 7 bases. The V gene's germline CDR1 is SGHTA and CDR2 FQGTGA. The CDR3 runs to 17 residues. The J segment lost 5 bases and the V segment lost 3 bases, leaving 10 bases of the junction unmatched. Supplemented by reference TRBV7-3 and TRBJ1-6, the full variable domain reads GAGVSQTPSNKVTEKGKYVELRCDPISGHTALYWYRQSLGQGPEFLIYFQGTGAADDSGLPNDRFFAVRPEGSVSTLKIQRTERGDSAVYLCASSLWAPTGNNSPLHFGNGTRLTVT.

The CDR3 loop is CASSPGGTSTDTQYF. CDR3 nucleotides: TGTGCCAGCTCACCAGGCGGGACTAGCACAGATACGCAGTATTTT. The V call is TRBV18, the J call TRBJ2-3, with D perhaps matching TRBD2 (6 bases). Germline V gene lookup returns CDR1 KGHSH and CDR2 LQKENI. CDR3 length equals 15 residues. Trimming removed 2 bases at V and 0 bases at J, with 9 bases between.

This chain uses TRBV3-1 (or the pseudogene TRBV3-2) with TRBJ2-2; no reliable D call. Germline assignment: CDR1 LGHDT and CDR2 YNNKEL (reference sequence). Trimming left V 5 bases short and J 3 bases short, with 13 bases between. This CDR3 is 15 amino acids long. The CDR3 nucleotides are TGTGCCAGCAGCGACCCCAGGTGGGACACCGGGGAGCTGTTTTTT. It is translated as CASSDPRWDTGELFF.

Here the CDR3 reads CASSPSRGPNYGYTF. The CDR3 region has the DNA TGTGCCAGCAGCCCCTCTAGGGGCCCCAACTATGGCTACACCTTC. The genes are TRBV7-2 and TRBJ1-2; possible D gene TRBD1, 5 bases. CDR3 length: 15 residues. The germline V gene has CDR1 SGHTA and CDR2 FQGNSA. Trimming took 5 bases from V and 2 from J, leaving 15 bases between them.

This chain connects TRBV11-2 to TRBJ2-3, with TRBD2 identical over 10 bases. The V gene end was trimmed by 6 bases and the J gene end by 2 bases; junction bases not matched to a gene: 5. CDR1 and CDR2 (germline): SGHAT, FQNNGV. This CDR3 is 15 amino acids long. The chain's CDR3 is CASSSSGGFTDTQYF. The CDR3 DNA reads TGTGCCAGCAGTTCTAGCGGGGGATTCACAGATACGCAGTATTTT.

CDR3 region: CASSPTNSGQPQHF. The CDR3 nucleotides read TGTGCCAGCAGTCCCACGAACTCCGGGCAGCCCCAGCATTTT. The chain is built from TRBV6-2 or TRBV6-3 and TRBJ1-5; D is uncertain. Germline V gene data show CDR1 as MNHEY and CDR2 as SVGEGT. V lost 5 bases and J 7 bases, leaving 15 bases between the germline ends. This CDR3 has 14 amino acids.

A few counts support this clone. The CDR3 region is CASSGLGTGHSYEQYF. DNA of the CDR3: TGCGCCAGCAGCGGATTGGGGACAGGTCACTCCTACGAGCAGTACTTC. The chain links TRBV5-1 to TRBJ2-7; 8 nucleotides agree with TRBD1. Germline V gene lookup returns CDR1 SGHRS and CDR2 YFSETQ. Trimming took 4 bases from V and 0 from J; bases not matched to a gene: 9. The CDR3 is 16 residues long.